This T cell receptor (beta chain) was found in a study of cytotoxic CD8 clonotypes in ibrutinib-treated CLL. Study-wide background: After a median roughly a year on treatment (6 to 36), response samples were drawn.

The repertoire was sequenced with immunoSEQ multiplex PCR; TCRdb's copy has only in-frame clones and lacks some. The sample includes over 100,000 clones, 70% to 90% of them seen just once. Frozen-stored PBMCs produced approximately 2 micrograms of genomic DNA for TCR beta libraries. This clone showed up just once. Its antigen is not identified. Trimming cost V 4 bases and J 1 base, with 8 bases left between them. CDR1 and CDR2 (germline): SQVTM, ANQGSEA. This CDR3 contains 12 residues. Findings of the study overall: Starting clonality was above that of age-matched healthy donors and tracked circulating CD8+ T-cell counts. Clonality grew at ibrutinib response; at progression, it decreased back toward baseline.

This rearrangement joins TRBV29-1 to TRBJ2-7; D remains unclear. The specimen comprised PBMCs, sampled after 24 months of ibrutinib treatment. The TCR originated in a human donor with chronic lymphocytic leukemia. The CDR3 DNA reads TGCAGCGTTGGGACCGAGTCCTACGAGCAGTACTTC. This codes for CSVGTESYEQYF.